This T cell receptor beta chain is from a study of blood T cell repertoires in COVID-19. Assignment of participants to cohorts was predicated upon participant-reported clinical history. TCRdb keeps only in-frame clones here, not all; method: immunoSEQ multiplex PCR. Of hundreds of thousands of clones in the sample, more than 75% were seen once. V was clipped by 0 bases and J by 0 bases, with 10 bases between them. The germline gives CDR1 GTSNPN, CDR2 SVGIG (reference sequence). This CDR3 contains 15 residues. V is TRBV30 and J is TRBJ2-3, with a possible D match to TRBD2 (5 bases). The receptor was isolated from a woman younger than 45 who had recovered from COVID-19. The sequenced material came from PBMCs or T cells enriched from blood (not recorded which). The CDR3 loop reads CAWSVGETSTDTQYF. The CDR3 nucleotides read TGTGCCTGGAGTGTGGGAGAAACTAGCACAGATACGCAGTATTTT.